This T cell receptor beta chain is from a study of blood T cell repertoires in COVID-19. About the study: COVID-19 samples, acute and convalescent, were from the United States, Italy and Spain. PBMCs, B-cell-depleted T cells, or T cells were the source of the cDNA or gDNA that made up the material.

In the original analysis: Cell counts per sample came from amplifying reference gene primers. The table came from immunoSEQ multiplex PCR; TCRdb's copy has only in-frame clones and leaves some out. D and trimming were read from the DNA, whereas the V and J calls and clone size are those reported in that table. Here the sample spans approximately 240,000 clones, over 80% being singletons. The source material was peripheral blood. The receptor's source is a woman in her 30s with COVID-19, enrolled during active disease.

Here the CDR3 reads CASSSRIPGLAGAANEQFF. The CDR3 DNA is TGTGCCAGCAGCTCCCGAATCCCGGGACTAGCGGGAGCCGCCAATGAGCAGTTCTTC. The chain carries TRBV13 and TRBJ2-1; 14 positions agree with TRBD2. CDR3 length: 19 amino acids. Germline V CDR1 and CDR2: PRHDT, FYEKMQ (reference sequence). J gave up 6 bases and V 4 bases, and 14 bases lay outside the gene matches.